A selection of T cell receptor beta chains follows, all from one sample in a study of shared clonotypes between healthy human individuals. Profiling relied on immunoSEQ multiplex PCR, and the TCRdb table lists in-frame clones only, not all of them. The data contain 2,500,000 or so clones, about nine tenths of them singletons. The specimen was naive CD4+ T cells from PBMCs. The receptors here all came from a man aged 18 to 30 in good health. Some clones in this sample may be carry-over from other donors' samples. Both conserved end residues are trimmed from each CDR3.

>TRBV29-1|TRBJ2-1
SVEGTNPYNEQF
>TRBV25-1|TRBJ2-5
ASSEYDQTGSKTQY
>TRBV15|TRBJ1-4
ATSSLGTNEKLF
>TRBV15|TRBJ1-2
ATSRSARDGYT
>TRBV5-1|TRBJ2-3
ASSRLGGGTDTQY
>TRBV27|TRBJ2-6
ASSLRWLAGALSGANVLT
>TRBV28|TRBJ1-5
ASSLNPGHQFEQPQH
>TRBV20-1|TRBJ2-1
SASSSHEQF
>TRBV7-9|TRBJ2-3
ASSFRQGSTDTQY
>TRBV28|TRBJ1-2
ASSFGDSTGGAYGYT
>TRBV5-6|TRBJ2-3
ASSLVASDTQY
>TRBV5-1|TRBJ2-1
ASSFSSEQF
>TRBV6-1|TRBJ1-4
ASSEFGGKLF
>TRBV7-3|TRBJ2-1
ASSFGVMSEQF